This passage covers 29 T cell receptor beta chains from one sample sequenced in a study of identical twins. TCRdb analysed the 5' RACE reads with MiXCR anew, one entry per CDR3 protein. Among over 600,000 distinct CDR3 sequences listed, around 21% were seen once. These data were likewise used in another study, on T cells expressing NK-cell markers.

Material: PBMCs. The receptors derive from a woman between 18 and 29 years old in good health.

The chain carries TRBV2 and TRBJ2-3, with 7 bases identical to TRBD2. The CDR3 runs 14 residues. CDR1 is SNHLY, CDR2 FYNNEI, per germline. V was pared by 6 bases and J by 4 bases, with 7 bases of the junction left unmatched. This chain's CDR3 is CASRVGLAADTQYF. Here the CDR3 DNA reads TGTGCCAGCAGGGTGGGGCTAGCGGCAGATACGCAGTATTTT.

This chain uses TRBV15 with TRBJ1-1, with D possibly matching TRBD1 (6 bases). This CDR3 is built from 14 residues. The germline gives CDR1 LNHNV, CDR2 YYDKDF (reference sequence). The V gene lost 5 bases and the J gene lost 5 bases, with 15 bases spanning the gap. The CDR3 here is CATSAGGAQTEAFF. The CDR3 bases are TGTGCCACCAGCGCCGGGGGGGCTCAGACTGAAGCTTTCTTT. Complete variable domain (other parts from reference TRBV15 and TRBJ1-1): DAMVIQNPRYQVTQFGKPVTLSCSQTLNHNVMYWYQQKSSQAPKLLFHYYDKDFNNEADTPDNFQSRRPNTSFCFLDIRSPGLGDTAMYLCATSAGGAQTEAFFGQGTRLTVV.

This chain joins TRBV11-1 and TRBJ2-6; no clear D. This CDR3 has 18 residues. V lost 5 bases and J 1 base, leaving 18 bases between the germline ends. Per germline, CDR1 SGHAT and CDR2 FQDESV (reference sequence). Here the CDR3 reads CASSKSAGLRSGANVLTF. CDR3 nucleotides: TGTGCCAGCAGCAAATCCGCCGGGCTCCGATCTGGGGCCAACGTCCTGACTTTC.

This clonotype was counted only a few times. The chain joins TRBV6-5 to TRBJ2-7; possibly TRBD1 for D (5 bases). Germline V gene sequence: CDR1 MNHEY, CDR2 SVGAGI. The germline V and J ends were trimmed by 0 bases and 3 bases, with 12 bases remaining between them. This CDR3 is built from 15 residues. CDR3 in amino acids: CASSYSQAFVYEQYF. The CDR3 coding sequence is TGTGCCAGCAGTTACTCACAGGCTTTCGTCTACGAGCAGTACTTC.

V gene TRBV29-1 combines with J gene TRBJ2-5; a possible D gene is TRBD2 (6 bases). The CDR3 spans 13 residues. Germline CDR1 reads SQVTM; CDR2 reads ANQGSEA. This CDR3 reads CTPDRGWEETQYF. For the CDR3, the DNA is TGCACCCCTGATCGGGGGTGGGAAGAGACCCAGTACTTC.

V is TRBV5-1 and J is TRBJ2-3, with a possible D match to TRBD2 (5 bases). This CDR3 region has 15 residues. Germline values: CDR1 SGHRS, CDR2 YFSETQ. With 0 bases removed from V and 5 bases from J, the gap between germline ends came to 13 bases. The CDR3 DNA follows: TGCGCCAGCAGCTTGGAGGCAACTCGGGGAGATACGCAGTATTTT. Protein sequence: CASSLEATRGDTQYF.

This chain connects TRBV20-1 to TRBJ2-3, with a tentative D call TRBD2 (6 bases). V was clipped by 3 bases and J by 5 bases, with 9 bases between them. CDR1 is DFQATT and CDR2 is SNEGSKA in the germline V gene (reference sequence). The CDR3 runs to 12 residues. The CDR3 sequence: CSASLGGDTQYF. The CDR3 bases are TGCAGTGCTAGCCTGGGGGGAGATACGCAGTATTTT.

This clonotype was seen only a few times. The rearrangement links TRBV5-6 to TRBJ2-2; D gene ambiguous. The germline V and J ends were trimmed by 2 bases and 7 bases, with 9 bases remaining between them. Looked up from germline, CDR1 is SGHDT and CDR2 is YYEEEE. The CDR3 contains 13 residues. DNA for the CDR3: TGTGCCAGCAGCTTACAAGCGTTCGGGGAGCTGTTTTTT. It specifies CASSLQAFGELFF.

This clonotype was seen only a few times. V and J are TRBV20-1 and TRBJ1-5, with 9 positions matching TRBD1. V lost 2 bases and J lost 6; bases outside the gene matches: 11. This CDR3 has 16 amino acids. The germline V gene has CDR1 DFQATT and CDR2 SNEGSKA (reference sequence). CDR3 sequence reads: CSARPDRDREIQPQHF. For the CDR3, the DNA is TGCAGTGCTAGACCTGACCGGGACAGGGAAATTCAGCCCCAGCATTTT.

This clonotype has just a few counts. The chain has TRBV20-1 and TRBJ2-3, with TRBD2 identical over 9 bases. Germline-derived CDR1 and CDR2 are DFQATT and SNEGSKA (reference sequence). CDR3 size: 17 residues. With 0 bases clipped from V and 7 bases from J, the junction kept 14 bases outside the gene matches. The chain's CDR3 is CSARDSERLAASHTQYF. Here the CDR3 DNA reads TGCAGTGCTAGAGATTCAGAGAGACTAGCGGCAAGTCATACGCAGTATTTT.

This clonotype was seen ten or more times. The CDR3 nucleotides are TGTGCCAGCAGTTTACGCCACACAGATACGCAGTATTTT. Its protein product is CASSLRHTDTQYF. The chain carries TRBV12-3 or TRBV12-4 and TRBJ2-3; D is unresolved. With 2 bases removed from V and 2 bases from J, the gap between germline ends came to 5 bases. The length of the CDR3 is 13 residues.

This clonotype was seen a handful of times. The V and J genes are TRBV10-1 and TRBJ1-1, with D unclear. V dropped 11 bases and J dropped 2 bases, with 12 bases sitting between them. The CDR3 sequence is 12 residues long. Germline CDR1 and CDR2: WNHNN and SYGVQD (reference sequence). The CDR3 here is CAVTKGNTEAFF. The CDR3, as DNA: TGCGCCGTCACTAAGGGAAACACTGAAGCTTTCTTT.

The chain links TRBV6-5 to TRBJ2-1, with unresolved D. The V gene's germline CDR1 is MNHEY and CDR2 SVGAGI. The V end lost 8 bases, the J end lost 3 bases, and 8 bases lay between the germline ends. CDR3 length: 12 residues. The CDR3: CASWTDYNEQFF. DNA of the CDR3: TGTGCCAGCTGGACGGACTACAATGAGCAGTTCTTC.

This clonotype was counted a few times. The rearrangement joins TRBV3-1 to TRBJ2-2; perhaps TRBD1 as D (5 bases). The V gene lost 1 base and the J gene lost 0 bases, with 15 bases spanning the gap. Germline V CDR1 and CDR2: LGHDT, YNNKEL (reference sequence). CDR3 length: 18 residues. CDR3 in amino acids: CASSQGQWGYSNTGELFF. The CDR3 DNA sequence: TGTGCCAGCAGCCAAGGACAGTGGGGATATTCGAACACCGGGGAGCTGTTTTTT.

In its sample, this clonotype was seen a few times. The rearrangement uses TRBV10-3 and TRBJ2-2; 8 nucleotides match TRBD2. V shed 6 bases, J shed 4 bases, and the junction held 13 bases outside the gene matches. Germline V lookup: CDR1 ENHRY, CDR2 SYGVKD. CDR3 length: 17 residues. The CDR3 nucleotides read TGTGCCATCAGCCTCCTCGGGGGGGAGTCAAGCACCGGGGAGCTGTTTTTT. This gives the protein CAISLLGGESSTGELFF.

The chain links TRBV20-1 to TRBJ1-2; D gene ambiguous. V was trimmed by 3 bases and J by 5 bases, leaving 10 bases between them. The CDR3 sequence is 12 residues long. Per the germline V gene, CDR1 is DFQATT and CDR2 is SNEGSKA (reference sequence). The CDR3, as DNA: TGCAGTGCTAGTGGAGTTGCTTATGGCTACACCTTC. The encoded protein is CSASGVAYGYTF.

The chain uses TRBV20-1 and TRBJ2-5; 9 bases agree with TRBD2. CDR3 length equals 15 residues. Germline CDR1 is DFQATT and CDR2 is SNEGSKA (reference sequence). V was clipped by 0 bases and J by 4 bases; unmatched bases: 6. CDR3 region: CSARDPAGGRETQYF. Here the CDR3 DNA reads TGCAGTGCTAGAGACCCAGCGGGGGGCAGAGAGACCCAGTACTTC.

This clonotype has just a few counts. The rearrangement links TRBV12-3 or TRBV12-4 to TRBJ2-3; TRBD2 matches 7 bases. The junction had 8 bases not matched to a gene; V was cut back by 2 bases and J by 6 bases. The CDR3 length is 15 residues. CDR3 in amino acids: CASSLRGDRTDTQYF. The CDR3 DNA sequence: TGTGCCAGCAGTTTACGGGGGGACCGGACGGATACGCAGTATTTT.

This clonotype was detected only a few times. This chain connects TRBV10-3 to TRBJ2-7; D possibly uses TRBD1 or TRBD2 (5 bases each). Per the germline V gene, CDR1 is ENHRY and CDR2 is SYGVKD. This CDR3 is built from 18 residues. The ends were cut back, 0 bases at V and 0 bases at J, with 18 bases in the middle. The CDR3 reads CAISESLMGRAGSYEQYF. In DNA, the CDR3 is TGTGCCATCAGTGAGTCATTAATGGGGCGGGCCGGCTCCTACGAGCAGTACTTC.

This clonotype was seen repeatedly, ten times or more. This chain joins TRBV9 and TRBJ2-2; 9 bases align to TRBD2. V shed 5 bases, J shed 1 base, and the junction held 0 bases outside the gene matches. The CDR3 sequence is 14 residues long. Looked up from germline, CDR1 is SGDLS and CDR2 is YYNGEE. CDR3 nucleotide sequence: TGTGCCAGCAGGACTAGCGGGAACACCGGGGAGCTGTTTTTT. Its protein is CASRTSGNTGELFF.

The chain recombines TRBV20-1 with TRBJ2-3, with D maybe TRBD2 (5 bases). V dropped 5 bases and J dropped 3 bases, with 12 bases sitting between them. Germline V CDR1 and CDR2: DFQATT, SNEGSKA (reference sequence). CDR3 length: 13 residues. As DNA, the CDR3 is TGCAGTGCTTTCCACGGGGTTACAGATACGCAGTATTTT. As protein: CSAFHGVTDTQYF.

The CDR3 coding sequence is TGTGCCAGCAGCCCCCGGACAGGGGGAATACGGGAGCAGTACTTC. This codes for CASSPRTGGIREQYF. The chain recombines TRBV11-3 with TRBJ2-7; the match to TRBD1 covers 10 bases. Trimming cost V 5 bases and J 7 bases; bases outside gene matches: 11. The germline gives CDR1 SGHNT, CDR2 YENEEA. The CDR3 runs 15 residues.

The V and J genes are TRBV10-2 and TRBJ1-2, with D unclear. Trimming cost V 4 bases and J 10 bases, with 13 bases left between them. Per germline, CDR1 WSHSY and CDR2 SAAADI. This CDR3 comprises 12 residues. The CDR3: CASSVGLPNYTF. For the CDR3, the DNA is TGCGCCAGCAGTGTTGGACTCCCTAACTACACCTTC.

This clonotype has only one observation. CDR3 nucleotide sequence: TGTGCCAGCAGCTTAGGGCAGGGGCCGGTAAAGACCCAGTACTTC. This encodes CASSLGQGPVKTQYF. The genes are TRBV27 and TRBJ2-5; TRBD1 might be the D (6 bases). Trimming took off 6 bases at V and 6 bases at J, with 20 bases between the two ends. The V gene's germline CDR1 is MNHEY and CDR2 SMNVEV (reference sequence). CDR3 size: 15 residues.

In its sample, this clonotype was seen a few times. The rearrangement links TRBV5-1 to TRBJ2-3; TRBD1 is a possible D gene (6 bases). CDR3 length: 15 residues. Germline lookup yields CDR1 SGHRS and CDR2 YFSETQ. The germline V and J ends were trimmed by 0 bases and 5 bases, with 13 bases remaining between them. CDR3 residues: CASSLDRVTKDTQYF. The DNA of the CDR3 is TGCGCCAGCAGCTTGGACAGGGTCACGAAAGATACGCAGTATTTT.

The chain joins TRBV9 to TRBJ2-3, with D perhaps matching TRBD1 or TRBD2 (5 bases each). The CDR3 has 15 amino acids. The germline V gene has CDR1 SGDLS and CDR2 YYNGEE. V lost 4 bases and J 4 bases, leaving 16 bases between the germline ends. CDR3 nucleotide sequence: TGTGCCAGCAGCTCCAGCGGTCGGGGCGCAGATACGCAGTATTTT. Protein sequence: CASSSSGRGADTQYF.

The table lists this clonotype with a few counts. The chain links TRBV2 to TRBJ2-1; 10 positions agree with TRBD1. The V and J ends lost 5 bases and 3 bases, in that order; junction bases with no gene match: 10. The CDR3 has 17 residues. The germline V gene has CDR1 SNHLY and CDR2 FYNNEI. This CDR3 is CASSLSLRDRGYNEQFF. For the CDR3, the DNA is TGTGCCAGCAGTCTTTCCCTCCGGGACAGGGGCTACAATGAGCAGTTCTTC.

This chain connects TRBV6-2 or TRBV6-3 to TRBJ2-1; 8 nucleotides match TRBD2. CDR3 length equals 14 residues. Germline assignment: CDR1 MNHEY and CDR2 SVGEGT. After removal of 8 bases from V and 7 bases from J, the junction contained 10 bases not matched to a gene. CDR3 residues: CASGRSGSGNEQFF. The CDR3 DNA follows: TGTGCCAGCGGACGGAGCGGGAGTGGAAATGAGCAGTTCTTC.

The table lists this clonotype with many counts. The chain recombines TRBV12-3 or TRBV12-4 with TRBJ2-1; weak D call: TRBD1 (6 bases). The ends were cut back, 5 bases at V and 6 bases at J, with 17 bases in the middle. This CDR3 spans 15 amino acids. The CDR3 DNA reads as TGTGCCAGCAGTACAGACAGGAAATGGCGCAATGAGCAGTTCTTC. Translated: CASSTDRKWRNEQFF.